What follows are 30 T cell receptor beta chains derived from one specimen sequenced in a study of Graves' ophthalmopathy and Graves' hyperthyroidism. Beta-chain TCR CDR3 regions were amplified from RNA transcripts. An initial RT-PCR round employing HTBI primers preceded a second-round multiplex PCR. TCRdb ran MiXCR on the multiplex PCR reads and lists one entry per CDR3 protein. Of some 240,000 distinct CDR3 sequences in the sample, around 42% were seen once. The sample was peripheral blood. All receptors come from an adult man with Graves' ophthalmopathy.

This clonotype has more than one count but fewer than ten. The chain combines TRBV5-1 with TRBJ2-2, with D possibly TRBD1 on 6 matching bases. Germline CDR1 SGHRS, CDR2 YFSETQ. The CDR3 consists of 17 residues. Trimming removed 1 base at V and 0 bases at J, with 13 bases between. The CDR3 nucleotides are TGCGCCAGCAGCTTGCGGTTAGAGGGGGCGAACACCGGGGAGCTGTTTTTT. It translates to CASSLRLEGANTGELFF.

The gene calls are TRBV2 and TRBJ1-6; D perhaps matches TRBD1 (6 bases). The V end was cut by 5 bases, the J end by 9 bases, with 20 bases between. Germline V CDR1 and CDR2: SNHLY, FYNNEI. This CDR3 region has 16 residues. The CDR3 region is CASSPQGSGYRSPLHF. CDR3 coding DNA: TGTGCCAGCAGTCCCCAGGGGTCGGGATATCGTTCACCCCTCCACTTT.

This chain connects TRBV24-1 to TRBJ2-3; no clear D. CDR3 length equals 15 residues. V was cut by 6 bases and J by 1 base, with 13 bases left in between. Per the germline V gene, CDR1 is KGHDR and CDR2 is SFDVKD. The DNA of the CDR3 is TGTGCCACCAGTAGCTCGGCTGATCGCACAGATACGCAGTATTTT. This codes for CATSSSADRTDTQYF.

The V gene is TRBV28, the J gene TRBJ1-1, with D unclear. Germline V gene lookup returns CDR1 MDHEN and CDR2 SYDVKM. The CDR3 loop spans 12 amino acids. Trimming removed 3 bases at V and 1 base at J, with 3 bases between. CDR3 region: CASSFENTEAFF. The CDR3 DNA reads TGTGCCAGCAGTTTTGAGAACACTGAAGCTTTCTTT.

The rearrangement links TRBV9 to TRBJ2-1; 10 positions agree with TRBD2. Germline assignment: CDR1 SGDLS and CDR2 YYNGEE. This CDR3 has 15 amino acids. With V trimmed by 4 bases and J by 4 bases, 5 bases remained unmatched. In DNA, the CDR3 is TGTGCCAGCAGCCCAAGCGGGGGGGCTTACAATGAGCAGTTCTTC. The encoded protein is CASSPSGGAYNEQFF. Complete variable domain (other parts from reference TRBV9 and TRBJ2-1): DSGVTQTPKHLITATGQRVTLRCSPRSGDLSVYWYQQSLDQGLQFLIQYYNGEERAKGNILERFSAQQFPDLHSELNLSSLELGDSALYFCASSPSGGAYNEQFFGPGTRLTVL.

The chain recombines TRBV19 with TRBJ1-1; possibly TRBD1 for D (5 bases). The CDR3 runs 16 residues. Germline lookup yields CDR1 LNHDA and CDR2 SQIVND (reference sequence). Trimming cost V 4 bases and J 1 base, with 16 bases left between them. CDR3 in amino acids: CASSTQYRSSNTEAFF. The CDR3 DNA reads TGTGCCAGTAGTACCCAGTACAGGTCCTCGAACACTGAAGCTTTCTTT.

The chain employs TRBV4-1 and TRBJ2-2, with D unclear. Trimming pared 1 base from V and 0 bases from J, leaving 9 bases between. This CDR3 spans 16 amino acids. Germline V gene data show CDR1 as MGHRA and CDR2 as YSYEKL. The CDR3 loop reads CASSQVLASNTGELFF. CDR3 bases: TGCGCCAGCAGCCAAGTTCTGGCGTCGAACACCGGGGAGCTGTTTTTT.

This clonotype was detected ten times or more. At one boundary the junction diverges from the germline segment, which might be a read error. The chain combines TRBV5-1 with TRBJ2-7; maybe TRBD1 (6 bases). CDR1 and CDR2 (germline): SGHRS, YFSETQ. This CDR3 comprises 12 residues. The CDR3: CASSSDSYEQYF. The CDR3 nucleotides read TGTGCCAGTAGTTCGGACAGCTACGAGCAGTACTTC.

The chain combines TRBV29-1 with TRBJ1-1; 7 nucleotides line up with TRBD1. The CDR3 consists of 13 residues. The trim removed 5 bases at V and 4 bases at J, leaving 7 bases unmatched. Germline CDR1 is SQVTM and CDR2 is ANQGSEA. CDR3 sequence: CSVTQGRGTEAFF. The CDR3 coding sequence is TGCAGCGTTACACAGGGGAGGGGCACTGAAGCTTTCTTT.

This clonotype has just one count. V is TRBV12-3 or TRBV12-4 and J is TRBJ2-7; D remains unclear. V lost 0 bases, J lost 5 bases, and 8 bases lay in between. There are 13 residues in the CDR3. In nucleotides, the CDR3 is TGTGCCAGCAGTTTAGCTTCGGATCACGAGCAGTACTTC. This codes for CASSLASDHEQYF.

V usage is TRBV2 and J usage is TRBJ2-7, with D uncertain. V dropped 5 bases and J dropped 6 bases, with 8 bases sitting between them. The CDR3 contains 11 residues. Germline V lookup: CDR1 SNHLY, CDR2 FYNNEI. The CDR3 protein is CASSFGFEQYF. The CDR3 DNA sequence: TGTGCCAGCAGTTTTGGGTTCGAGCAGTACTTC.

The chain has TRBV4-1 and TRBJ1-2; the D is unclear. CDR3 length equals 15 residues. Looked up from germline, CDR1 is MGHRA and CDR2 is YSYEKL. V shed 1 base and J shed 2 bases, with 11 bases lying between them. The CDR3 here is CASSQGRGSNYGYTF. CDR3 DNA sequence: TGCGCCAGCAGCCAAGGGCGTGGCAGCAACTATGGCTACACCTTC.

There are a few counts of this clonotype. The chain couples TRBV20-1 to TRBJ2-7; no firm D call. The CDR3 is 13 residues long. V dropped 2 bases and J dropped 0 bases, with 8 bases sitting between them. CDR1 is DFQATT and CDR2 is SNEGSKA in the germline V gene (reference sequence). CDR3 amino acids: CSARRRTSYEQYF. CDR3 nucleotides: TGCAGTGCTAGACGCAGGACCTCCTACGAGCAGTACTTC.

The sample holds a few counts of this clonotype. Possible read error: a much larger clone is one base away. The gene calls are TRBV2 and TRBJ1-5; unclear D gene. Germline V gene lookup returns CDR1 SNHLY and CDR2 FYNNEI. CDR3 length: 12 amino acids. The CDR3 loop is CASKTPNRPQHF. The DNA for the CDR3 is TGTGCCAGCAAGACGCCCAATCGGCCCCAGCATTTT.

The CDR3 sequence is CAIKGLAGVNTGELFF. In DNA, the CDR3 is TGTGCCATCAAGGGACTAGCGGGGGTAAACACCGGGGAGCTGTTTTTT. V and J are TRBV10-3 and TRBJ2-2; TRBD2 agrees at 14 bases. CDR3 length: 16 residues. Germline values: CDR1 ENHRY, CDR2 SYGVKD. V was clipped by 7 bases and J by 2 bases; unmatched bases: 3.

The chain recombines TRBV20-1 with TRBJ2-7; 8 bases align to TRBD2. Per the germline V gene, CDR1 is DFQATT and CDR2 is SNEGSKA (reference sequence). CDR3 length: 14 residues. The V and J ends lost 2 bases and 3 bases, in that order; junction bases with no gene match: 6. CDR3 amino acids: CSARRSGDYYEQYF. The DNA of the CDR3 is TGCAGTGCTAGACGTAGCGGGGACTACTACGAGCAGTACTTC.

This clonotype has more than one count but fewer than ten. This chain joins TRBV19 and TRBJ1-1; 7 bases agree with TRBD1. Unmatched junction bases numbered 6, after V lost 7 bases and J lost 4 bases. The CDR3 covers 13 residues. Germline V gene lookup returns CDR1 LNHDA and CDR2 SQIVND (reference sequence). CDR3 loop: CASTKTGLTEAFF. CDR3 DNA: TGTGCCAGTACTAAGACAGGGCTCACTGAAGCTTTCTTT.

This clonotype appeared a few times. The CDR3 loop is CASSLYGGAPYEQYF. The CDR3 region has the DNA TGCGCCAGCAGCTTATATGGGGGCGCGCCCTACGAGCAGTACTTC. The rearrangement links TRBV5-1 to TRBJ2-7, with D tentatively TRBD1 (6 bases). V shed 2 bases and J shed 2 bases, with 14 bases lying between them. CDR1 and CDR2 (germline): SGHRS, YFSETQ. CDR3 length: 15 amino acids. Full variable domain (remainder filled in from reference TRBV5-1 and TRBJ2-7): KAGVTQTPRYLIKTRGQQVTLSCSPISGHRSVSWYQQTPGQGLQFLFEYFSETQRNKGNFPGRFSGRQFSNSRSEMNVSTLELGDSALYLCASSLYGGAPYEQYFGPGTRLTVT.

The V and J genes are TRBV28 and TRBJ2-7; TRBD2 matches at 7 bases. The V gene's germline CDR1 is MDHEN and CDR2 SYDVKM. Germline trimming cut 8 bases from V and 5 bases from J; bases unmatched to any gene: 15. This CDR3 is built from 15 residues. Here the CDR3 reads CASLQGREEVHEQYF. DNA of the CDR3: TGTGCCAGCCTTCAAGGGAGGGAGGAGGTCCACGAGCAGTACTTC.

CDR3 in amino acids: CASSWGEAFF. The CDR3 nucleotides are TGTGCCAGCAGCTGGGGAGAAGCTTTCTTT. This chain uses TRBV7-6 with TRBJ1-1; D unresolved. This CDR3 region has 10 residues. Germline V lookup: CDR1 SGHVS, CDR2 FNYEAQ. The germline V and J ends were trimmed by 4 bases and 8 bases, with 5 bases remaining between them.

The chain joins TRBV19 to TRBJ1-2; TRBD1 is a possible D gene (5 bases). V was shortened by 7 bases and J by 2 bases, with 14 bases between the two germline ends. The V gene's germline CDR1 is LNHDA and CDR2 SQIVND (reference sequence). This CDR3 comprises 14 residues. CDR3 amino acids: CASTPPEGNYGYTF. The CDR3 DNA sequence: TGTGCCAGTACCCCTCCCGAGGGGAACTATGGCTACACCTTC.

The rearrangement links TRBV7-8 to TRBJ1-2; D call uncertain. The V end lost 6 bases, the J end lost 2 bases, and 10 bases lay between the germline ends. The CDR3 totals 13 residues. Germline loops: CDR1 SGHVS, CDR2 FQNEAQ. CDR3 sequence: CASSPGSNYGYTF. The CDR3 DNA is TGTGCCAGCAGTCCGGGATCCAACTATGGCTACACCTTC.

This clonotype has at least ten counts. V is TRBV7-8 and J is TRBJ2-5, with D possibly being TRBD2 (6 bases). CDR3 length: 14 amino acids. Trimming pared 1 base from V and 2 bases from J, leaving 8 bases between. CDR1 and CDR2 from the germline V gene are SGHVS and FQNEAQ. DNA for the CDR3: TGTGCCAGCAGCTTAGTTCGGGGGCAAGAGACCCAGTACTTC. Its translation: CASSLVRGQETQYF.

This clonotype appeared a few times. The V gene is TRBV28, the J gene TRBJ1-4, with D unresolved. Deletions cut 3 bases from V and 7 bases from J, with 12 bases between. This CDR3 spans 14 amino acids. Looked up from germline, CDR1 is MDHEN and CDR2 is SYDVKM. CDR3 loop: CASSFRRQGEKLFF. The CDR3 region has the DNA TGTGCCAGCAGTTTCAGAAGGCAAGGTGAAAAACTGTTTTTT.

The chain joins TRBV29-1 to TRBJ2-5, with D tentatively TRBD1 (6 bases). The V gene's germline CDR1 is SQVTM and CDR2 ANQGSEA. With 0 bases removed from V and 0 bases from J, the gap between germline ends came to 14 bases. The CDR3 has 16 amino acids. The CDR3 spells CSVEDTGRGDQETQYF. Here the CDR3 DNA reads TGCAGCGTTGAAGATACGGGCAGGGGAGACCAAGAGACCCAGTACTTC.

The chain has TRBV4-1 and TRBJ1-1; a possible D gene is TRBD1 (6 bases). The germline V and J ends were trimmed by 4 bases and 1 base, with 10 bases remaining between them. The CDR3 length is 14 residues. The germline CDR1 and CDR2 sequences are MGHRA and YSYEKL. CDR3: CASSLRQENTEAFF. CDR3 DNA: TGCGCCAGCAGCCTTAGACAGGAGAACACTGAAGCTTTCTTT.

DNA for the CDR3: TGTGCCAGCAGTGCAAGAGGCGGGAATGAAAAACTGTTTTTT. It encodes CASSARGGNEKLFF. The chain has TRBV2 and TRBJ1-4; the D is unclear. This CDR3 comprises 14 residues. Germline loops: CDR1 SNHLY, CDR2 FYNNEI. V was cut by 4 bases and J by 5 bases, with 11 bases left in between.

As regards this clonotype: One end of the junction does not line up with germline, which may come from a read error. The rearrangement joins TRBV5-1 to TRBJ2-6; D is perhaps TRBD2 (5 bases). The germline V gene encodes CDR1 SGHRS and CDR2 YFSETQ. This CDR3 comprises 20 residues. CDR3 DNA: TGTGCCAGCAGCTTGGCTCTAATCACGGGGATTTCGTCTGGGGCCAACGTCCTGACTTTC. This sequence encodes CASSLALITGISSGANVLTF. Combining the CDR3 with reference TRBV5-1 and TRBJ2-6 gives the whole variable domain KAGVTQTPRYLIKTRGQQVTLSCSPISGHRSVSWYQQTPGQGLQFLFEYFSETQRNKGNFPGRFSGRQFSNSRSEMNVSTLELGDSALYLCASSLALITGISSGANVLTFGAGSRLTVL.

J is TRBJ1-5 and V is TRBV7-2, with 7 bases aligning to TRBD1. Germline V CDR1 and CDR2: SGHTA, FQGNSA. This CDR3 comprises 14 residues. With V trimmed by 4 bases and J by 4 bases, 4 bases remained unmatched. The CDR3 reads CASSSGQANQPQHF. The CDR3 region has the DNA TGTGCCAGCAGCTCCGGACAGGCTAATCAGCCCCAGCATTTT.

This clonotype was seen once. The chain links TRBV28 to TRBJ2-7; D may match TRBD1 or TRBD2 (6 bases each). The closer fit of TRBJ2-1 to the DNA end suggests the J call may be wrong. Germline-derived CDR1 and CDR2 are MDHEN and SYDVKM. CDR3 length equals 11 residues. CDR3 sequence: CASSYGGEQFF. CDR3 nucleotide sequence: TGTGCCAGCAGTTACGGGGGCGAGCAGTTCTTC.